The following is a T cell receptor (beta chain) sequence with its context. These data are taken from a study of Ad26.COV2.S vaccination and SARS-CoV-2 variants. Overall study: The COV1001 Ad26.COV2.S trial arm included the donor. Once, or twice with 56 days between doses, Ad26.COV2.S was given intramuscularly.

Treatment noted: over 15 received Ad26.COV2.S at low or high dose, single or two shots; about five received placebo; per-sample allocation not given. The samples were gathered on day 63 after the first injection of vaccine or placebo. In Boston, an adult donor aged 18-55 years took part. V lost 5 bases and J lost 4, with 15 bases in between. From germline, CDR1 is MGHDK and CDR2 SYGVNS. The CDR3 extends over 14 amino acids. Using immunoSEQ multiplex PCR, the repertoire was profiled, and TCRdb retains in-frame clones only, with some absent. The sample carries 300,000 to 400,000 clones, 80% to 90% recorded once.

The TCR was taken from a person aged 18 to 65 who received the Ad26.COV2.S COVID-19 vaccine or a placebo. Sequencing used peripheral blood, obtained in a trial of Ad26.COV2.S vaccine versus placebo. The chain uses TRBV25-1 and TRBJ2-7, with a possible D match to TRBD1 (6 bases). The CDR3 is CASSLTGQIYEQYF. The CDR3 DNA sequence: TGTGCCAGCAGTTTGACCGGACAGATTTACGAGCAGTACTTC.